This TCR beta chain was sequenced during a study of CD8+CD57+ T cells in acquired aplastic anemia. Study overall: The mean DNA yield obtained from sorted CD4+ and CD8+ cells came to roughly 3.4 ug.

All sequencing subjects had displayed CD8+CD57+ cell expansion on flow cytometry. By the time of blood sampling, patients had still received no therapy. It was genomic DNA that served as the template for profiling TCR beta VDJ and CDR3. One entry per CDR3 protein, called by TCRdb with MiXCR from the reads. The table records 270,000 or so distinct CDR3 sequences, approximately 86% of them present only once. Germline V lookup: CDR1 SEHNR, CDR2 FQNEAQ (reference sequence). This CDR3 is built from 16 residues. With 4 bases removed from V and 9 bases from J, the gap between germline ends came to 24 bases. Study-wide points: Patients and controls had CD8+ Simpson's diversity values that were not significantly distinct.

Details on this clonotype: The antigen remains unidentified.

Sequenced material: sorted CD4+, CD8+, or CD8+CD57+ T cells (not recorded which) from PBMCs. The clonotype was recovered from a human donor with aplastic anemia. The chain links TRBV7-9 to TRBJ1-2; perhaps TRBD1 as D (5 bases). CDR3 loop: CASSSQVGEEGACYTF. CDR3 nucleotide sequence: TGTGCCAGCAGCTCCCAAGTGGGGGAAGAGGGTGCTTGCTACACCTTC.